This is a list of T cell receptor beta chains from one sample in a study of blood T cell repertoires in COVID-19. Only in-frame clones appear in the TCRdb table, and some are missing; sequencing was by immunoSEQ multiplex PCR. The table records 40,000 to 45,000 clones, roughly 88% of them present only once. The sequenced sample was peripheral blood. Receptor source: a man in his 60s with active COVID-19. CDR3s leave out the opening cysteine and the closing phenylalanine or tryptophan. The size field is filled for only some rows; it gives once, few, many or a size class.

clone_size	v_call	j_call	cdr3_aa
once	TRBV12-5	TRBJ1-3	ASGFNRTSSISGNTIY
.	TRBV6-6	TRBJ1-4	ASSYPEVGEKLF
.	TRBV18	TRBJ1-2	ASSPNPADGYT
.	TRBV7-2	TRBJ1-6	ASSLPELSPLH
.	TRBV3-1/TRBV3-2	TRBJ2-1	ASSDPLDNEQF
.	TRBV19	TRBJ2-1	ASSSADEQF
.	TRBV4-3	TRBJ1-5	ASSQEANSNQPQH
.	TRBV9	TRBJ2-1	ASSRLAGDRNEQF
few	TRBV20-1	TRBJ1-2	SASRPGTGLWGYT
once	TRBV27	TRBJ2-7	ASSLDGLAAYEQY
.	TRBV2	TRBJ2-5	ASSEETSAKETQY
.	TRBV3-1/TRBV3-2	TRBJ2-7	ASSQDPQTGVSYEQY
once	TRBV6-2/TRBV6-3	TRBJ2-2	ASSWGSGSINTGELF
.	TRBV12-5	TRBJ2-7	ASGFATGQGTYEQY
.	TRBV18	TRBJ2-7	ASSLGTGEAYEQY
.	TRBV21-1	TRBJ1-2	ASSKSTGLSYGYT
.	TRBV10-3	TRBJ2-2	AISDPNTGELF
.	TRBV7-2	TRBJ1-2	ASSLRVQAGGYT
.	TRBV27	TRBJ2-7	ASSSYTSGSTYEQY
.	TRBV2	TRBJ2-2	ASSEVLFTGELF
.	TRBV6-6	TRBJ2-3	ASSYSVAATTDTQY
.	TRBV6-2/TRBV6-3	TRBJ1-1	ASSYEGPRAEGTF
once	TRBV4-2	TRBJ2-1	ASSRSGTSGYNEQF
.	TRBV5-4	TRBJ2-7	ASSKGQAREEQY
.	TRBV21-1	TRBJ1-2	ASSKVGGQSDYGYT
.	TRBV7-2	TRBJ2-7	ASRGGLVNEQY